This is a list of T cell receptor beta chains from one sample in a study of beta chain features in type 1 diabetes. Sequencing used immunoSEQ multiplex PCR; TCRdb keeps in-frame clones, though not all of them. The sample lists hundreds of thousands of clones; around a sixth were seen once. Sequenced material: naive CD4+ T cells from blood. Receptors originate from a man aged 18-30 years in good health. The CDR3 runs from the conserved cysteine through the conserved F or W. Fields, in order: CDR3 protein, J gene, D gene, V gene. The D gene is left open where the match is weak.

CDR3aa: CASSYTMARSDTQYF
j_gene: TRBJ2-3
d_gene: .
v_gene: TRBV6-6

CDR3aa: CATSRDPMNTGELFF
j_gene: TRBJ2-2
d_gene: .
v_gene: TRBV15

CDR3aa: CASSPPGTGNTEAFF
j_gene: TRBJ1-1
d_gene: .
v_gene: TRBV18

CDR3aa: CASSLGTGALGTEAFF
j_gene: TRBJ1-1
d_gene: TRBD1
v_gene: TRBV5-1

CDR3aa: CASSAGTEAFF
j_gene: TRBJ1-1
d_gene: .
v_gene: TRBV9

CDR3aa: CASSLKGTSGTYEQYF
j_gene: TRBJ2-7
d_gene: TRBD2
v_gene: TRBV11-2

CDR3aa: CASSLNGDTEAFF
j_gene: TRBJ1-1
d_gene: .
v_gene: TRBV5-1

CDR3aa: CASNDRGNEQFF
j_gene: TRBJ2-1
d_gene: .
v_gene: TRBV10-3

CDR3aa: CASSLGQGAAKNIQYF
j_gene: TRBJ2-4
d_gene: TRBD1
v_gene: TRBV7-2

CDR3aa: CASSVTNTGELFF
j_gene: TRBJ2-2
d_gene: .
v_gene: TRBV5-1

CDR3aa: CASSLRGATLYNSPLHF
j_gene: TRBJ1-6
d_gene: .
v_gene: TRBV27

CDR3aa: CASSYPSPGTSSYNEQFF
j_gene: TRBJ2-1
d_gene: TRBD2
v_gene: TRBV7-2

CDR3aa: CASSDTTDTQYF
j_gene: TRBJ2-3
d_gene: .
v_gene: TRBV6-1

CDR3aa: CASRWGPRPQHF
j_gene: TRBJ1-5
d_gene: .
v_gene: TRBV4-3

CDR3aa: CASSKGYAISYNEQFF
j_gene: TRBJ2-1
d_gene: .
v_gene: TRBV21-1

CDR3aa: CASSSRQTQYF
j_gene: TRBJ2-5
d_gene: .
v_gene: TRBV28

CDR3aa: CASSSQRPIGYEQYF
j_gene: TRBJ2-7
d_gene: .
v_gene: TRBV27

CDR3aa: CASTPGGGSRGDTQYF
j_gene: TRBJ2-3
d_gene: TRBD1
v_gene: TRBV7-2

CDR3aa: CASSVSDRSTDTQYF
j_gene: TRBJ2-3
d_gene: TRBD1
v_gene: TRBV9

CDR3aa: CAITGGNEQYF
j_gene: TRBJ2-7
d_gene: TRBD1
v_gene: TRBV10-3

CDR3aa: CAWRRGGWDEQYF
j_gene: TRBJ2-7
d_gene: .
v_gene: TRBV30

CDR3aa: CASSPEGGRTNTEAFF
j_gene: TRBJ1-1
d_gene: .
v_gene: TRBV9

CDR3aa: CASSLARQGDYGYTF
j_gene: TRBJ1-2
d_gene: TRBD1
v_gene: TRBV7-2

CDR3aa: CASSPPGTGGTEAFF
j_gene: TRBJ1-1
d_gene: TRBD1
v_gene: TRBV4-3